The 11 T cell receptor beta chains below come from one sample, sequenced in a study of Graves' ophthalmopathy and Graves' hyperthyroidism. Scientists amplified the TCR beta CDR3 regions from RNA transcripts. In the first round, RT-PCR was carried out with HTBI primers, and a multiplex PCR formed the second round. One entry per CDR3 protein, called by TCRdb with MiXCR from the multiplex PCR reads. The data contain 150,000 or so distinct CDR3 sequences, less than 45% of them seen just once; the ten biggest clones take up roughly 5.2%. The specimen sequenced was peripheral blood. The receptors originated from a middle-aged woman with Graves' ophthalmopathy.

The rearrangement uses TRBV9 and TRBJ1-5; D gene unclear. Trimming shortened V by 10 bases and J by 6 bases, and 14 bases separated the two germline ends. CDR1 SGDLS and CDR2 YYNGEE come from the germline V gene. The CDR3 consists of 12 residues. The CDR3 DNA follows: TGTGCCGCCGGCCGGTTGGTTCAGCCCCAGCATTTT. As protein: CAAGRLVQPQHF.

The V and J genes are TRBV12-3 or TRBV12-4 and TRBJ1-3; D might be TRBD1 (6 bases). This CDR3 spans 15 amino acids. Between the trimmed V and J ends, which lost 6 bases and 0 bases, there was a span of 12 bases. The CDR3 here is CASRPTGPSGNTIYF. For the CDR3, the DNA is TGTGCCAGCAGACCGACAGGCCCCTCTGGAAACACCATATATTTT.

J is TRBJ2-7 and V is TRBV11-2; 11 nucleotides agree with TRBD2. V dropped 6 bases and J dropped 0; count of bases not matched to a gene: 7. The CDR3 covers 16 residues. Germline V gene data show CDR1 as SGHAT and CDR2 as FQNNGV. The CDR3, as DNA: TGTGCCAGCAGGCCCTGGGGACTAGCGGCCTCCTACGAGCAGTACTTC. Its protein is CASRPWGLAASYEQYF.

The chain is built from TRBV12-3 or TRBV12-4 and TRBJ2-5, with D maybe TRBD2 (6 bases). This CDR3 region has 12 residues. The V and J ends lost 6 bases and 13 bases respectively, with 18 bases between them. CDR3 region: CASRSPEGGMYF. CDR3 DNA: TGTGCCAGCAGATCCCCAGAGGGAGGAATGTACTTC.

This clonotype has at least ten counts. The rearrangement uses TRBV28 and TRBJ1-5; D possibly corresponds to TRBD1 (6 bases). The germline V gene encodes CDR1 MDHEN and CDR2 SYDVKM. CDR3 length: 13 residues. With 7 bases removed from V and 3 bases from J, the gap between germline ends came to 10 bases. CDR3: CASNNRVNQPQHF. In nucleotides, the CDR3 is TGTGCCAGCAACAACAGGGTCAATCAGCCCCAGCATTTT.

This clonotype occurred many times. The genes are TRBV5-1 and TRBJ2-3; D possibly matches TRBD1 or TRBD2 (5 bases each). The germline V gene encodes CDR1 SGHRS and CDR2 YFSETQ. The V end lost 0 bases, the J end lost 5 bases, and 10 bases lay between the germline ends. CDR3 length equals 14 residues. The chain's CDR3 is CASSLDSGRDTQYF. CDR3 nucleotides: TGCGCCAGCAGCTTGGATTCGGGGCGAGATACGCAGTATTTT. The full variable domain, its missing parts supplied by reference TRBV5-1 and TRBJ2-3, is KAGVTQTPRYLIKTRGQQVTLSCSPISGHRSVSWYQQTPGQGLQFLFEYFSETQRNKGNFPGRFSGRQFSNSRSEMNVSTLELGDSALYLCASSLDSGRDTQYFGPGTRLTVL.

J is TRBJ2-7 and V is TRBV27; D is unresolved. The CDR3 spans 12 residues. Deletions cut 4 bases from V and 0 bases from J, with 4 bases between. The germline gives CDR1 MNHEY, CDR2 SMNVEV (reference sequence). The CDR3 nucleotides read TGTGCCAGCAGTTCCGTCTCCTACGAGCAGTACTTC. Encoded protein: CASSSVSYEQYF.

V usage is TRBV5-1 and J usage is TRBJ1-1; the D is unclear. Trimming removed 4 bases from V and 1 base from J, with 11 bases in between. CDR1 is SGHRS, CDR2 YFSETQ, per germline. The CDR3 runs to 14 residues. CDR3 residues: CASSRDPRNTEAFF. In nucleotides, the CDR3 is TGCGCCAGCAGCCGCGATCCAAGGAACACTGAAGCTTTCTTT.

This rearrangement joins TRBV12-3 or TRBV12-4 to TRBJ2-3; TRBD2 is a possible D gene (6 bases). This CDR3 has 15 amino acids. V was shortened by 3 bases and J by 6 bases, with 16 bases between the two germline ends. The CDR3 reads CASSFSGLPSDTQYF. DNA for the CDR3: TGTGCCAGCAGTTTTTCGGGACTGCCGTCGGATACGCAGTATTTT.

The rearrangement uses TRBV27 and TRBJ1-2; D is ambiguous. The V and J ends lost 5 bases and 1 base respectively, with 14 bases between them. This CDR3 spans 15 amino acids. The germline gives CDR1 MNHEY, CDR2 SMNVEV (reference sequence). CDR3 DNA: TGTGCCAGCAGTCCTATTACCCCCCTTAACTATGGCTACACCTTC. It yields the protein CASSPITPLNYGYTF.

The table lists this clonotype with a count of one. The chain employs TRBV6-2 or TRBV6-3 and TRBJ2-7, with 7 nucleotides matching TRBD1. Germline V gene lookup returns CDR1 MNHEY and CDR2 SVGEGT. The ends lost 6 bases at V and 5 bases at J; junction bases unmatched: 7. The CDR3 runs to 13 residues. CDR3 protein: CASRQQGINEQYF. CDR3 DNA sequence: TGTGCCAGCAGGCAACAGGGGATAAACGAGCAGTACTTC.